The clone carrying this TCR beta chain has a count of ten or more. Combining a sample-barcoded 5' primer with a J-beta primer mix, a second PCR ran for roughly 7 to 11 cycles. TCRdb used MiXCR to reprocess the 5' RACE reads, holding one entry per CDR3 protein. Here the sample spans about 930,000 distinct CDR3 sequences, 29% being singletons. This specimen comes from a study of blood T cells in healthy people across ages. With 6 bases clipped from V and 8 bases from J, the junction kept 14 bases outside the gene matches. Germline CDR1 ENHRY, CDR2 SYGVKD. The length of the CDR3 is 15 residues. This same sample was also taken into another study, of T cells of mothers and their children. That investigation notes: The people who donated were a few healthy Caucasian mothers and their six children. Mothers and children who were related shared slightly more overlap than unrelated pairs, but not significantly more. No clones detected were persistent microchimeric T cell clones.

This chain connects TRBV10-3 to TRBJ1-2; TRBD1 matches at 8 bases. The receptor comes from a woman in her thirties or forties in good health. The source material was blood. This CDR3 reads CAIRPTDRDEGGYTF. The CDR3 coding sequence is TGTGCCATCAGACCAACGGACAGGGACGAGGGGGGCTACACCTTC.